This T cell receptor beta chain was recorded in a study of T cell repertoires in cytomegalovirus infection. Looking at the study overall: Public TCR beta signatures indicated both CMV infection and matching HLA type. Points from the study as a whole: Pooled public TCR beta family frequency picked out CMV carriers with the relevant HLA. In two of eight donors, the top clonotype was HLA-C-restricted CMV-specific.

This clonotype was detected many times. Its antigen is unidentified. V lost 4 bases and J lost 4, with 11 bases in between. This CDR3 is built from 13 residues. TCRdb fed the reads into MiXCR, producing one record per CDR3 protein. The data contain some 270,000 distinct CDR3 sequences, over 15% of them seen just once; the ten biggest clones take up roughly 50%. This sequence originates from a human donor in good health (CMV status not recorded). Some clones in this sample may be carry-over from other donors' samples. Sequencing used CD8+ T cells from PBMCs. The chain couples TRBV12-3 or TRBV12-4 to TRBJ2-7; a possible D gene is TRBD2 (5 bases). The CDR3 here is CASSSRVVYEQYF. The CDR3 nucleotides read TGTGCCAGCAGTTCGCGGGTAGTTTACGAGCAGTACTTC.